Listed below are T cell receptor beta chains from one sample, sequenced in a study of T cell repertoires in cytomegalovirus infection. MiXCR, applied by TCRdb to the reads, yields one record per CDR3 protein. Of 100,000 to 150,000 distinct CDR3 sequences in the sample, 20% to 30% were seen once. Their specific antigens are unknown. The sequencing sample was made of PBMCs, sequenced either directly or after in vitro stimulation (not recorded which). The receptors were sampled from a human donor in good health (CMV status not recorded). Some clones in this sample may be carry-over from other donors' samples. The CDR3 runs from the conserved cysteine through the conserved F or W. The order of the fields is V gene, J gene, clone size, CDR3 protein. Only some rows state a clone size, as once, few, many or a class for expanded clones.

>TRBV6-6|TRBJ2-3|many
CASSYSSVDWDSLTDTQYF
>TRBV9|TRBJ1-1|NA
CASSVEGAREAFF
>TRBV12-3/TRBV12-4|TRBJ1-5|many
CASSLNSNQPQHF
>TRBV15|TRBJ2-5|few
CATSSSSQTQYF
>TRBV27|TRBJ1-5|few
CASSHLQGGQPQHF
>TRBV6-2/TRBV6-3|TRBJ1-2|NA
CASGQSYGYTF
>TRBV28|TRBJ1-3|NA
CASSPQEAGNTIYF
>TRBV3-1|TRBJ2-5|NA
CAGQKTGAETQYF
>TRBV24-1|TRBJ2-1|few
CATSDPPGTGFNNEQFF
>TRBV7-2|TRBJ1-6|few
CASSLEGAMGSYNSPLHF
>TRBV7-2|TRBJ2-7|many
CASSLAPGREQYEQYF
>TRBV9|TRBJ2-1|few
CASSVEAGAYNEQFF
>TRBV12-3/TRBV12-4|TRBJ1-2|NA
CASSFPTGLSYGYTF
>TRBV25-1|TRBJ2-3|few
CASSAASGSKSDTQYF
>TRBV11-2|TRBJ2-3|NA
CASSSHQLAGGPPDTQYF
>TRBV7-8|TRBJ1-2|many
CASSPPGTALGYTF
>TRBV15|TRBJ2-5|NA
CATSNQLGYGETQYF
>TRBV12-3/TRBV12-4|TRBJ1-2|many
CASSLFGGSGYTF
>TRBV27|TRBJ2-3|NA
CASNSGVRGLTDTQYF
>TRBV2|TRBJ2-1|few
CASSEYYSYNEQFF
>TRBV7-8|TRBJ2-1|NA
CASSLRVLNEQFF
>TRBV19|TRBJ2-2|NA
CASKRERLNTGELFF
>TRBV13|TRBJ2-7|NA
CASSFSGTSSIYEQYF
>TRBV7-2|TRBJ1-6|NA
CASSHQDSYSPLHF
>TRBV7-9|TRBJ2-7|many
CASSLVTGTNEQYF
>TRBV27|TRBJ1-1|medium-sized
CASSLAVGTEAFF
>TRBV28|TRBJ2-1|NA
CASSFPGNYNEQFF
>TRBV6-5|TRBJ2-1|NA
CASSYLQGASTKRAEQFF
>TRBV11-2|TRBJ2-1|NA
CASSPWGTTRREQFF
>TRBV27|TRBJ2-3|NA
CASSLWFPSTDTQYF
>TRBV6-2/TRBV6-3|TRBJ2-2|few
CASSYSKADMNTGELFF
>TRBV6-6|TRBJ2-5|many
CASSYPRTGGGFQETQYF
>TRBV18|TRBJ2-3|few
CASSRAEARPDTQYF
>TRBV20-1|TRBJ2-2|few
CSATDRTGELFF
>TRBV12-3/TRBV12-4|TRBJ1-1|many
CASSYQKSTEAFF
>TRBV11-2|TRBJ2-3|NA
CASSHRGTAHTSTDTQYF
>TRBV7-2|TRBJ2-7|many
CASSPQGMRASYEQYF
>TRBV20-1|TRBJ2-7|NA
CSALTSGSPRYEQYF